The present TCR beta chain was sequenced within a study of blood T cell repertoires in COVID-19. Background on the study: Acute and convalescent COVID-19 specimens originated in the United States, Italy and Spain. From T cells, B-cell-depleted T cells, or PBMCs came the material, which was cDNA or gDNA.

In the original analysis: Using reference gene primer amplification, nucleated cell counts were estimated. Measured with immunoSEQ multiplex PCR; TCRdb has only the in-frame clones, and not every one. V and J calls and clone size are as listed in that table; D and trimming were resolved from the DNA. The table records 90,000 to 120,000 clones, roughly 90% of them present only once. After removal of 0 bases from V and 7 bases from J, the junction contained 11 bases not matched to a gene. CDR1 and CDR2 from the germline V gene are SGHRS and YFSETQ. This CDR3 has 18 residues. Sequencing used peripheral blood. The chain uses TRBV5-1 and TRBJ1-6; TRBD1 agrees at 9 bases. The sequence came from a man aged 40-55 years with active or convalescent COVID-19. CDR3 protein: CASSLEVTGGIANSPLHF. CDR3 nucleotide sequence: TGCGCCAGCAGCTTGGAGGTGACAGGGGGAATTGCCAATTCACCCCTCCACTTT.